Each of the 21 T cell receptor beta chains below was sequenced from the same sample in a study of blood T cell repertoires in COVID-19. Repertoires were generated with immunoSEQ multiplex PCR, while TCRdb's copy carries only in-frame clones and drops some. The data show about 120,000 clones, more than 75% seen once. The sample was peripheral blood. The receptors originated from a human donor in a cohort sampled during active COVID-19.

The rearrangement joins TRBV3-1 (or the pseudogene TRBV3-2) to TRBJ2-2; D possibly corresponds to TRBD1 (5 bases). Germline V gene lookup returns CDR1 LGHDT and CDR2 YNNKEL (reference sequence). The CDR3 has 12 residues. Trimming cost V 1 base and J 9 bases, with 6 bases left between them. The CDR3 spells CASSQGGRELFF. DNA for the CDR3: TGTGCCAGCAGCCAAGGGGGCCGGGAGCTGTTTTTT.

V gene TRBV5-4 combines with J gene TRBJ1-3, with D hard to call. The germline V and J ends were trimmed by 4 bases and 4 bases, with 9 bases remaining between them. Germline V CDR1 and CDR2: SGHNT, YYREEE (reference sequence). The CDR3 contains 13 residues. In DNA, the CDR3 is TGTGCCAGCAGCGTGGATTTAGGAAACACCATATATTTT. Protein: CASSVDLGNTIYF.

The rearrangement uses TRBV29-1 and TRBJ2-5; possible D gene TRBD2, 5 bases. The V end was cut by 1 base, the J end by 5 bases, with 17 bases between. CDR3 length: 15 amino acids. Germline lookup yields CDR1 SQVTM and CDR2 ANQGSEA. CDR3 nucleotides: TGCAGCGTTGAAGGCAGAGGGAAGTCGGGTGAGACCCAGTACTTC. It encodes CSVEGRGKSGETQYF.

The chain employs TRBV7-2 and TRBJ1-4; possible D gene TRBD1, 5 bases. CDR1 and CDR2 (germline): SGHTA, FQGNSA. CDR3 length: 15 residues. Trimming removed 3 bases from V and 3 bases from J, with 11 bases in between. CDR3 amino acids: CASSLQGLANEKLFF. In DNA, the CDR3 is TGTGCCAGCAGCTTGCAGGGTTTGGCTAATGAAAAACTGTTTTTT.

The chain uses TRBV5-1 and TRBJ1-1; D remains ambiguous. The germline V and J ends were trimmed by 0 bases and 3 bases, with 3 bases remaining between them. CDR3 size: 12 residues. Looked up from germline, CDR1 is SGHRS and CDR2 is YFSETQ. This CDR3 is CASSLADTEAFF. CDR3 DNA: TGCGCCAGCAGCTTGGCGGACACTGAAGCTTTCTTT.

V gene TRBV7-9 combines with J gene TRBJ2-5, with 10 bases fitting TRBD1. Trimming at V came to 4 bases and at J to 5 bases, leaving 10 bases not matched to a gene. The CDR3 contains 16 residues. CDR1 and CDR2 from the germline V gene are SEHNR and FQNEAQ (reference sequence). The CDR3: CASSSGTGVVRETQYF. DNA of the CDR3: TGTGCCAGCAGCTCCGGGACAGGGGTGGTACGGGAGACCCAGTACTTC.

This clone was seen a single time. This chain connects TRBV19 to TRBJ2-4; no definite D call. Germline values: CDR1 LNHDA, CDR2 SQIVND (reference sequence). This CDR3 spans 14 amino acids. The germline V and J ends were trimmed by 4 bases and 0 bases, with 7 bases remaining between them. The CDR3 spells CASSTTLAKNIQYF. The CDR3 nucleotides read TGTGCCAGTAGTACGACACTAGCCAAAAACATTCAGTACTTC.

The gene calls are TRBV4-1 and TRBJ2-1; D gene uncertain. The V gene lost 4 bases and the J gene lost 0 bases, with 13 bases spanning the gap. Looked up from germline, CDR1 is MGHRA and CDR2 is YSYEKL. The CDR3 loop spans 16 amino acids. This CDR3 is CASSLSPPGSYNEQFF. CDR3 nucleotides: TGCGCCAGCAGCCTCAGTCCTCCAGGCTCCTACAATGAGCAGTTCTTC.

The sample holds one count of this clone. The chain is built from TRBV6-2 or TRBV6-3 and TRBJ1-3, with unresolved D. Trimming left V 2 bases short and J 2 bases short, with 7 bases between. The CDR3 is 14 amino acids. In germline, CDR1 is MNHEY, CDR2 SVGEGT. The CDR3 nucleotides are TGTGCCAGCAGTTACGCAGGCCCTGGAAACACCATATATTTT. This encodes CASSYAGPGNTIYF.

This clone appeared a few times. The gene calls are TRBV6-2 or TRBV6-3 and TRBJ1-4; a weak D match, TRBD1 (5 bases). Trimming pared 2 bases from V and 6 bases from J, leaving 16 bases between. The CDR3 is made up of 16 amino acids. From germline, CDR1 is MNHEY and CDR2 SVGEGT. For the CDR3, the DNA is TGTGCCAGCAGTTACGATAAGCAGGGCGGCTATGAAAAACTGTTTTTT. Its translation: CASSYDKQGGYEKLFF.

CDR3 region: CASSSSDSTYGYTF. CDR3 in DNA: TGTGCCAGCAGTTCCTCGGACAGCACCTATGGCTACACCTTC. The chain recombines TRBV28 with TRBJ1-2; a weak D match, TRBD1 (6 bases). The germline CDR1 and CDR2 sequences are MDHEN and SYDVKM. The CDR3 loop spans 14 amino acids. Trimming removed 4 bases from V and 4 bases from J, with 13 bases in between.

CDR3 amino acids: CASSGTSGSYEQYF. For the CDR3, the DNA is TGTGCCAGCAGTGGGACTAGCGGGTCCTACGAGCAGTACTTC. The chain carries TRBV5-4 and TRBJ2-7, with 12 positions matching TRBD2. CDR1 and CDR2 (germline): SGHNT, YYREEE (reference sequence). The V gene end was trimmed by 5 bases and the J gene end by 1 base; junction bases not matched to a gene: 1. The CDR3 contains 14 residues.

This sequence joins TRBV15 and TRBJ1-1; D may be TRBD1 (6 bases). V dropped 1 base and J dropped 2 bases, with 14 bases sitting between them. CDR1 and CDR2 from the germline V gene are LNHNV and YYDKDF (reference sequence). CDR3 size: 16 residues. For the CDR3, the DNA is TGTGCCACCAGCAGAGGTACAGGGCGGGTTAACACTGAAGCTTTCTTT. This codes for CATSRGTGRVNTEAFF. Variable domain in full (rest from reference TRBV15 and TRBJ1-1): DAMVIQNPRYQVTQFGKPVTLSCSQTLNHNVMYWYQQKSSQAPKLLFHYYDKDFNNEADTPDNFQSRRPNTSFCFLDIRSPGLGDTAMYLCATSRGTGRVNTEAFFGQGTRLTVV.

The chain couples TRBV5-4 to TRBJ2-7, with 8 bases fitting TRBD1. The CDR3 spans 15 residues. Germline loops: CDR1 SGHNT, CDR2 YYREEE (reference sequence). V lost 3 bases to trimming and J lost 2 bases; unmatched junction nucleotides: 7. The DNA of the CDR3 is TGTGCCAGCAGCTCTCGAGGACAGGGAGCCTACGAGCAGTACTTC. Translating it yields CASSSRGQGAYEQYF. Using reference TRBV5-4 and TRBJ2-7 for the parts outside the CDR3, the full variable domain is ETGVTQSPTHLIKTRGQQVTLRCSSQSGHNTVSWYQQALGQGPQFIFQYYREEENGRGNFPPRFSGLQFPNYSSELNVNALELDDSALYLCASSSRGQGAYEQYFGPGTRLTVT.

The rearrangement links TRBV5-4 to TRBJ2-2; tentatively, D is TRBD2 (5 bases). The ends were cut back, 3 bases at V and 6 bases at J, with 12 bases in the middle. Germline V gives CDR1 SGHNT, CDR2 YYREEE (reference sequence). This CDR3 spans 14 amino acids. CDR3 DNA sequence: TGTGCCAGCAGCTGGGCCCGGGGAGCCGGGGAGCTGTTTTTT. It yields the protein CASSWARGAGELFF. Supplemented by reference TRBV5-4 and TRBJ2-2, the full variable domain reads ETGVTQSPTHLIKTRGQQVTLRCSSQSGHNTVSWYQQALGQGPQFIFQYYREEENGRGNFPPRFSGLQFPNYSSELNVNALELDDSALYLCASSWARGAGELFFGEGSRLTVL.

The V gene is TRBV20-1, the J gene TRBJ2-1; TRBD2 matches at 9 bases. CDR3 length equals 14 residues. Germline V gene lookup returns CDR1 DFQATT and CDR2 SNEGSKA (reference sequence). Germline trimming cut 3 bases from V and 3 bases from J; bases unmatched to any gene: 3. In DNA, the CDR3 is TGCAGTGCTAGTGCGGGGGGGTACTACAATGAGCAGTTCTTC. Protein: CSASAGGYYNEQFF.

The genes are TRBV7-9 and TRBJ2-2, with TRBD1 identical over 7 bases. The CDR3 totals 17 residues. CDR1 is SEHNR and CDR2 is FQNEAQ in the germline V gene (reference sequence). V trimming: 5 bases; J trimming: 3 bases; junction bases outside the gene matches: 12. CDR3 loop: CASSRGGVTRDTGELFF. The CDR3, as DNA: TGTGCCAGCAGCCGAGGGGGCGTAACGAGGGACACCGGGGAGCTGTTTTTT.

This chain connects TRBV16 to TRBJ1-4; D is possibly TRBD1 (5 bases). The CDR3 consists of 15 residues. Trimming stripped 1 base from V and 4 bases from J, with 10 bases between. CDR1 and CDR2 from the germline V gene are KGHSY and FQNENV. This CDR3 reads CASSQYRDSNEKLFF. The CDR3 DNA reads TGTGCCAGCAGCCAATATAGAGACAGTAATGAAAAACTGTTTTTT.

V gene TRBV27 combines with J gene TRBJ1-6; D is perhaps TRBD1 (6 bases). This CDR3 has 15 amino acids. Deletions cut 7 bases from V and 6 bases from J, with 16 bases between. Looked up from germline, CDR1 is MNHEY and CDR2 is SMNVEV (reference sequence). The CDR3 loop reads CASNPRRGGNSPLHF. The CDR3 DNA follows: TGTGCCAGCAACCCCCGGAGGGGGGGTAATTCACCCCTCCACTTT.

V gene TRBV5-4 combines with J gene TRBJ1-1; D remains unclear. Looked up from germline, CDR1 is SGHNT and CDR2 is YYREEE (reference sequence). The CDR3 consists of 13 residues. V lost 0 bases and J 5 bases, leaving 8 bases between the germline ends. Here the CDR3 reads CASSLAPGTEAFF. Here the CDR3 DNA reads TGTGCCAGCAGCTTGGCCCCCGGGACTGAAGCTTTCTTT. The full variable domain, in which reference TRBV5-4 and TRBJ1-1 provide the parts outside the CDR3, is ETGVTQSPTHLIKTRGQQVTLRCSSQSGHNTVSWYQQALGQGPQFIFQYYREEENGRGNFPPRFSGLQFPNYSSELNVNALELDDSALYLCASSLAPGTEAFFGQGTRLTVV.

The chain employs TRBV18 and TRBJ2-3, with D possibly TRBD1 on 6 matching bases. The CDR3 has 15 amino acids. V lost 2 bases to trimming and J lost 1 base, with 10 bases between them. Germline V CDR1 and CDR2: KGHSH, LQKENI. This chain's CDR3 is CASSPGGAGTDTQYF. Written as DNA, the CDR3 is TGTGCCAGCTCACCAGGGGGCGCCGGCACAGATACGCAGTATTTT.